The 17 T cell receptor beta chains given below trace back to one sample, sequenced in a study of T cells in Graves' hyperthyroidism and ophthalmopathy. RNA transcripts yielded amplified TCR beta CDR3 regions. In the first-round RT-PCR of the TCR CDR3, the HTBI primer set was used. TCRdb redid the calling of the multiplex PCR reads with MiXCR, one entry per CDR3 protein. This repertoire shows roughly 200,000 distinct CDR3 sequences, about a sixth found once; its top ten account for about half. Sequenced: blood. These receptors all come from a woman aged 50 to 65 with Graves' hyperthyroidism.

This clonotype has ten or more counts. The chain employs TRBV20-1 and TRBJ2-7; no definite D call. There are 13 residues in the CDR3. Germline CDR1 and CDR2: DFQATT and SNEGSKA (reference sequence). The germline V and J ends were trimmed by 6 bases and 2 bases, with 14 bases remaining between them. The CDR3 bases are TGCAGTGCCGCGGTGGCAATAACCTACGAGCAGTACTTC. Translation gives CSAAVAITYEQYF.

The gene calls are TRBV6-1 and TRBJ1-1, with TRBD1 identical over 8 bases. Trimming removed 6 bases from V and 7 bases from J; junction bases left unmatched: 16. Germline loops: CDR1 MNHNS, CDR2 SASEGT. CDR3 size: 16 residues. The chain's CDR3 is CASRTGTGFAEGEAFF. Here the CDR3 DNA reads TGTGCCAGCAGAACCGGGACAGGTTTTGCGGAGGGTGAAGCTTTCTTT.

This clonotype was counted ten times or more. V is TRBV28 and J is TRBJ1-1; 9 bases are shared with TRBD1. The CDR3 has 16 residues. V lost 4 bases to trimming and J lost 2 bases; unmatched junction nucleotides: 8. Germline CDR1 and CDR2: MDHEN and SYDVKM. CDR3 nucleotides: TGTGCCAGCAGTTCGGTGGGACAGGGCTTCAACACTGAAGCTTTCTTT. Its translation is CASSSVGQGFNTEAFF.

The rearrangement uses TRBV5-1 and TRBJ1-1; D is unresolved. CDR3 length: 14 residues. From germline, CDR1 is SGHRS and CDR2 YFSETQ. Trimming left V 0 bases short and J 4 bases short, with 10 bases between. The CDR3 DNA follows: TGCGCCAGCAGCTTGGGTACACTAGGCACTGAAGCTTTCTTT. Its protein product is CASSLGTLGTEAFF.

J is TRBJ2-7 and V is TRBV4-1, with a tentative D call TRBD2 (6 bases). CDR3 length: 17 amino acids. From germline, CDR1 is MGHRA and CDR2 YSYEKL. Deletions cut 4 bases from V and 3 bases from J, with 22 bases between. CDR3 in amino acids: CASSRIGTPLGRYEQYF. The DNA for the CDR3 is TGCGCCAGCAGCCGTATCGGGACTCCCTTAGGTCGCTACGAGCAGTACTTC.

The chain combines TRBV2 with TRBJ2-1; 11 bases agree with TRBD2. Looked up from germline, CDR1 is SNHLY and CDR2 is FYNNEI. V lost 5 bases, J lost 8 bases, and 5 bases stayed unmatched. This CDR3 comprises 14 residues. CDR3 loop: CASSISGRAYEQFF. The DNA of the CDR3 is TGTGCCAGCAGTATTAGCGGGAGGGCGTATGAGCAGTTCTTC.

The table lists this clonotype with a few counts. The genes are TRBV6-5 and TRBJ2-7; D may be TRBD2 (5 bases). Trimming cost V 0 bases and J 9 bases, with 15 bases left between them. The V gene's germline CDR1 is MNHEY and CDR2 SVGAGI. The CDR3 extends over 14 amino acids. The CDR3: CASSYSGDPTGQYF. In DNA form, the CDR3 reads TGTGCCAGCAGTTACTCCGGGGATCCTACGGGGCAGTACTTC.

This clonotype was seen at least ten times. The CDR3 loop reads CSAGTGLARYSSYNEQFF. CDR3 nucleotide sequence: TGCAGTGCGGGCACTGGACTAGCGAGATATAGCTCCTACAATGAGCAGTTCTTC. The chain employs TRBV20-1 and TRBJ2-1; 9 positions match TRBD2. Trimming at V came to 6 bases and at J to 0 bases, leaving 15 bases not matched to a gene. The CDR3 sequence is 18 residues long. Germline V lookup: CDR1 DFQATT, CDR2 SNEGSKA (reference sequence).

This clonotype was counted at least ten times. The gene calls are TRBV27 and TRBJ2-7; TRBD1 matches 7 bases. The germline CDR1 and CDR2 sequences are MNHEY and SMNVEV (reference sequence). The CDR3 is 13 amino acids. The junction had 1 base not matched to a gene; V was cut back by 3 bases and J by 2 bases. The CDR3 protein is CASSFQGAYEQYF. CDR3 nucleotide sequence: TGTGCCAGCAGTTTCCAGGGGGCCTACGAGCAGTACTTC.

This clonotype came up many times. CDR3 region: CASSSQGSSYEQYF. The CDR3 nucleotides are TGTGCCAGCAGTTCACAGGGAAGCTCCTACGAGCAGTACTTC. The chain has TRBV6-1 and TRBJ2-7, with D maybe TRBD1 (6 bases). Trimming cost V 5 bases and J 0 bases, with 11 bases left between them. The CDR3 is 14 residues long. Per the germline V gene, CDR1 is MNHNS and CDR2 is SASEGT.

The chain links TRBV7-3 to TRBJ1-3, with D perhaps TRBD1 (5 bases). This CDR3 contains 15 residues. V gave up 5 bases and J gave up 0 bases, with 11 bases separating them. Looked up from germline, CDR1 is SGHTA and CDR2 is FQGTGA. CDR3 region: CASSTGGGSGNTIYF. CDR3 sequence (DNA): TGTGCCAGCAGCACGGGGGGAGGCTCTGGAAACACCATATATTTT. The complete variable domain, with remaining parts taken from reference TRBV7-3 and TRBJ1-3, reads GAGVSQTPSNKVTEKGKYVELRCDPISGHTALYWYRQSLGQGPEFLIYFQGTGAADDSGLPNDRFFAVRPEGSVSTLKIQRTERGDSAVYLCASSTGGGSGNTIYFGEGSWLTVV.

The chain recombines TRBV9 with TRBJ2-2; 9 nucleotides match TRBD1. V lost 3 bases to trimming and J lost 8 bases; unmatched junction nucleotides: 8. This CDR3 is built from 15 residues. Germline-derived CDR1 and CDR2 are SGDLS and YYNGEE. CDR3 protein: CASSGRDRAGGELFF. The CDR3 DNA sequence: TGTGCCAGCAGCGGAAGGGACAGGGCAGGGGGGGAGCTGTTTTTT. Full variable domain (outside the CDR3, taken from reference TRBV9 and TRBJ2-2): DSGVTQTPKHLITATGQRVTLRCSPRSGDLSVYWYQQSLDQGLQFLIQYYNGEERAKGNILERFSAQQFPDLHSELNLSSLELGDSALYFCASSGRDRAGGELFFGEGSRLTVL.

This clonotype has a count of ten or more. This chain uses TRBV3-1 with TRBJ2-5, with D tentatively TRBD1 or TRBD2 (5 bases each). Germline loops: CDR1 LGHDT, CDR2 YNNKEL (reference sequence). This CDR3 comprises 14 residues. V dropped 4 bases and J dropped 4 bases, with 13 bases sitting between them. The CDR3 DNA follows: TGTGCCAGCAGCCCCAGGGTTGGGAGAGAGACCCAGTACTTC. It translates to CASSPRVGRETQYF.

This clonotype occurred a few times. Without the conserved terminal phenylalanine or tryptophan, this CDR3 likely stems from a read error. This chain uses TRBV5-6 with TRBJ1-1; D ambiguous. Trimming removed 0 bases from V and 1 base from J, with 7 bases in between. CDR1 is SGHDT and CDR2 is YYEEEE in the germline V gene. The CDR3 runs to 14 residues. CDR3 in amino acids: CASSLEGSNTEAFS. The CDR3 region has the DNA TGTGCCAGCAGCTTGGAAGGGTCGAACACTGAAGCTTTCTCT.

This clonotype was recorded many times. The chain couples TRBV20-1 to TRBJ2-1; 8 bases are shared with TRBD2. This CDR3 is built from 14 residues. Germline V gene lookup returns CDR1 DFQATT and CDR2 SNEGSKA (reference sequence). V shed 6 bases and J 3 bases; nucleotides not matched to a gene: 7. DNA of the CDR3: TGCAGTGCCAATACCGGGACTAGCTACAATGAGCAGTTCTTC. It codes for CSANTGTSYNEQFF.

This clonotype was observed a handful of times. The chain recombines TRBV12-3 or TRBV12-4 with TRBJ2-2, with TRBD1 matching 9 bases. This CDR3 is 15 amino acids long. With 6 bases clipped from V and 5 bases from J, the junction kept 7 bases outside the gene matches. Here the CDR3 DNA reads TGTGCCAGCAGCCGCGGACAGGGGCCGACCGGGGAGCTGTTTTTT. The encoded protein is CASSRGQGPTGELFF.

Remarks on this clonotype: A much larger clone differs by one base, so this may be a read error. The CDR3 bases are TGTACCAGCTCACCCGGGGACAGGGGCATAGGAGAGCAGTTCTTC. It specifies CTSSPGDRGIGEQFF. V and J are TRBV18 and TRBJ2-1; 10 bases fit TRBD1. This CDR3 is built from 15 residues. Germline CDR1 KGHSH, CDR2 LQKENI.